The 10 T cell receptor beta chains presented below share a single source sample, sequenced in a study of blood T cells in healthy people across ages. A second PCR of about 6 to 11 cycles used a sample-barcoded 5' primer and a J-beta primer mix. TCRdb re-derived calls from the 5' RACE reads in MiXCR, one entry per CDR3 protein. Of around 1,100,000 distinct CDR3 sequences in the sample, 35% to 45% were seen once. Material for sequencing was blood. These receptors were obtained from a man younger than 35 in good health.

The CDR3 DNA reads as TGTGCCAGCAGCCAACGGACTAGCGGGACCTATGAGCAGTTCTTC. Amino acids: CASSQRTSGTYEQFF. The rearrangement joins TRBV3-1 to TRBJ2-1, with TRBD2 identical over 12 bases. This CDR3 has 15 amino acids. Losses at the gene ends were 2 bases for V and 8 bases for J; bases not matched to a gene: 4. Per germline, CDR1 LGHDT and CDR2 YNNKEL (reference sequence).

This clonotype was observed a handful of times. This chain joins TRBV5-1 and TRBJ1-1; no definite D call. This CDR3 has 15 amino acids. The germline CDR1 and CDR2 sequences are SGHRS and YFSETQ. Trimming removed 3 bases at V and 0 bases at J, with 12 bases between. This chain's CDR3 is CASSSTGPLNTEAFF. The CDR3 DNA reads as TGCGCCAGCAGCTCCACCGGACCCTTGAACACTGAAGCTTTCTTT.

This clonotype was seen at least ten times. The chain links TRBV10-3 to TRBJ2-7; the match to TRBD1 covers 8 bases. The CDR3 is 14 amino acids. Germline values: CDR1 ENHRY, CDR2 SYGVKD. Unmatched junction bases numbered 8, after V lost 4 bases and J lost 6 bases. The CDR3 DNA is TGTGCCATCAGTGTCGACAGGGGAGATTCCGAGCAGTACTTC. Its translation is CAISVDRGDSEQYF.

This clonotype was seen ten or more times. A much larger clone differs by one base, so this may be a read error. V usage is TRBV7-2 and J usage is TRBJ2-7, with a tentative D call TRBD2 (5 bases). V was trimmed by 1 base and J by 7 bases, leaving 8 bases between them. The germline CDR1 and CDR2 sequences are SGHTA and FQGNSA. The CDR3 loop spans 12 amino acids. Here the CDR3 reads CASSLGADEQYF. The CDR3 nucleotides are TGTGCCAGCAGCTTAGGAGCGGATGAGCAGTACTTC.

This clonotype was seen at least ten times. The rearrangement joins TRBV6-5 to TRBJ2-3, with D unclear. There are 16 residues in the CDR3. CDR1 is MNHEY, CDR2 SVGAGI, per germline. V dropped 0 bases and J dropped 0 bases, with 10 bases sitting between them. CDR3 nucleotide sequence: TGTGCCAGCAGTTACTCGGGTCCTACTAGCACAGATACGCAGTATTTT. Translation gives CASSYSGPTSTDTQYF.

Points on this clonotype: A much larger clone differs from this one at a single base, so this may be a read error. The chain joins TRBV12-3 or TRBV12-4 to TRBJ1-2, with TRBD1 as a possible D gene (5 bases). V lost 4 bases, J lost 12 bases, and 18 bases lay in between. This CDR3 is built from 13 residues. The CDR3: CASSSPTGGGHTF. In DNA, the CDR3 is TGTGCCAGCAGTTCCCCTACAGGTGGCGGCCACACCTTC.

This chain joins TRBV4-2 and TRBJ1-5; D is unresolved. This CDR3 comprises 16 residues. CDR1 and CDR2 (germline): LGHNA, YNFKEQ. Trimming removed 0 bases from V and 7 bases from J, with 16 bases in between. The DNA for the CDR3 is TGTGCCAGCAGCCAAGATCTTGTGAGCTCGGGGCAGCCCCAGCATTTT. Its translation is CASSQDLVSSGQPQHF.

This clonotype was found a few times. The V and J genes are TRBV27 and TRBJ2-3; D not resolved. The length of the CDR3 is 15 residues. Trimming left V 1 base short and J 13 bases short, with 21 bases between. Germline V gene sequence: CDR1 MNHEY, CDR2 SMNVEV (reference sequence). In DNA form, the CDR3 reads TGTGCCAGCAGTTTATTCTCCGGGCTGTCAACGGTAGAGTATTTT. It is translated as CASSLFSGLSTVEYF.

The chain has TRBV2 and TRBJ2-7, with 12 bases fitting TRBD2. V shed 6 bases and J 6 bases; nucleotides not matched to a gene: 3. Looked up from germline, CDR1 is SNHLY and CDR2 is FYNNEI. There are 13 residues in the CDR3. Here the CDR3 reads CASSGLAGIEQYF. The CDR3 bases are TGTGCCAGCAGCGGACTAGCGGGGATCGAGCAGTACTTC. Combining the CDR3 with reference TRBV2 and TRBJ2-7 gives the whole variable domain EPEVTQTPSHQVTQMGQEVILRCVPISNHLYFYWYRQILGQKVEFLVSFYNNEISEKSEIFDDQFSVERPDGSNFTLKIRSTKLEDSAMYFCASSGLAGIEQYFGPGTRLTVT.

The sample holds a few counts of this clonotype. The rearrangement joins TRBV29-1 to TRBJ1-5; TRBD1 aligns across 7 bases. The V and J ends lost 3 bases and 6 bases, in that order; junction bases with no gene match: 5. The CDR3 is made up of 13 amino acids. Germline V CDR1 and CDR2: SQVTM, ANQGSEA. For the CDR3, the DNA is TGCAGCGTTGAGGAAGGGGGCAGTCAGCCCCAGCATTTT. It codes for CSVEEGGSQPQHF.